This T cell receptor (beta chain) was recorded in a study of blood T cell repertoires in COVID-19. Study context: Collection of acute and convalescent COVID-19 samples took place in the United States, Italy and Spain. PBMCs, B-cell-depleted T cells, or T cells provided the cDNA or gDNA that made up the material.

Per the original methods: Amplified reference gene primers provided the basis for estimating nucleated cell counts. Measured with immunoSEQ multiplex PCR; TCRdb has only the in-frame clones, and not every one. The D gene and trimming were derived from the DNA, and the V and J assignments and clone size from that table. The sample lists roughly 75,000 clones, approximately 85% occurring once. Seattle participants joined during active infection and were tracked over time. V dropped 5 bases and J dropped 1 base, with 12 bases sitting between them. The CDR3 has 15 amino acids. Germline V gene data show CDR1 as SGHVS and CDR2 as FQNEAQ.

The origin of this receptor is a man aged 45-60 years with COVID-19, enrolled during active disease. The sequenced sample was peripheral blood. The V call is TRBV7-8, the J call TRBJ2-1; TRBD2 might be the D (5 bases). The CDR3 region is CASSLTSFSYNEQFF. The CDR3, as DNA: TGTGCCAGCAGCCTAACTAGTTTTTCCTACAATGAGCAGTTCTTC. Looking up the rest from reference TRBV7-8 and TRBJ2-1 gives the full variable domain: GAGVSQSPRYKVAKRGQDVALRCDPISGHVSLFWYQQALGQGPEFLTYFQNEAQLDKSGLPSDRFFAERPEGSVSTLKIQRTQQEDSAVYLCASSLTSFSYNEQFFGPGTRLTVL.